This is a list of T cell receptor beta chains from one sample in a study of T cells in narcolepsy. Measured with immunoSEQ multiplex PCR; TCRdb has only the in-frame clones, and not every one. Here the sample spans around 42,000 clones, around 88% being singletons. The sequencing sample was made of CD45RA- memory CD4+ T cells from PBMCs. Receptors originate from a human donor with narcolepsy. The CDR3 runs from the conserved cysteine through the conserved F or W. D genes are given only for firm matches. Some rows mark clone size as missing; the rest say once, few, many or name a class of expanded clone.

TRBV19	-	TRBJ1-6	-	CASSMQGRSSYNSPLHF	TGTGCCAGTAGTATGCAGGGGAGGAGCTCCTATAATTCACCCCTCCACTTT
TRBV19	-	TRBJ1-5	-	CASSSRQVGQPQHF	TGTGCCAGTAGTTCTCGACAGGTCGGCCAGCCCCAGCATTTT
TRBV30	-	TRBJ2-3	-	CAWSVLSPLRYF	TGTGCCTGGAGTGTATTATCCCCCTTGAGGTATTTT
TRBV18	-	TRBJ2-3	-	CASSPASLGTDTQYF	TGTGCCAGCTCACCAGCGTCTTTAGGCACAGATACGCAGTATTTT
TRBV12-5	-	TRBJ2-7	-	CASGLVISTEPDEQYF	TGTGCTAGTGGTTTGGTAATCTCCACAGAGCCGGACGAGCAGTACTTC
TRBV19	once	TRBJ1-6	-	CASSMDSSFSYNSPLHF	TGTGCCAGTAGTATGGACAGCTCCTTCTCCTATAATTCACCCCTCCACTTT
TRBV7-2	once	TRBJ2-2	TRBD2	CASSSRPRESTGELFF	TGTGCCAGCAGCTCCCGACCGCGGGAGAGCACCGGGGAGCTGTTTTTT
TRBV9	few	TRBJ2-1	-	CASSVGGFGNEQFF	TGTGCCAGCAGCGTTGGGGGGTTCGGCAATGAGCAGTTCTTC
TRBV11-3	-	TRBJ2-3	-	CASGGGPAGHTDTQYF	TGTGCCAGCGGGGGGGGGCCGGCGGGGCACACAGATACGCAGTATTTT
TRBV11-2	-	TRBJ2-7	TRBD2	CASSSSGRVYEQYF	TGTGCCAGCAGTAGTAGCGGGAGAGTCTACGAGCAGTACTTC
TRBV19	-	TRBJ1-2	TRBD1	CASIGARGGLGVGYTF	TGTGCCAGTATAGGGGCCAGGGGGGGCTTAGGAGTAGGCTACACCTTC
TRBV4-1	-	TRBJ2-7	-	CASSRPGLNEQYF	TGCGCCAGCAGCCGCCCGGGACTCAACGAGCAGTACTTC